The subject of this entry is one T cell receptor beta chain. The sample belongs to a study of spatial heterogeneity in lung cancer. Noted time point: sample taken at primary tumor resection. Whole RNA was taken from tumor, nontumor lung or frozen PBMC; it was then sequenced unsorted. TCRdb independently ran MiXCR on the 5' RACE reads; one entry per CDR3 protein. Here the sample spans fewer than 25,000 distinct CDR3 sequences, about 3% being singletons. Germline V gene sequence: CDR1 KGHSH, CDR2 LQKENI. The CDR3 is 13 amino acids. Trimming left V 0 bases short and J 5 bases short, with 7 bases between. The V gene is TRBV18, the J gene TRBJ2-5; D unresolved. The receptor comes from a female donor with early-stage non-small cell lung cancer. The material sequenced was PBMCs, taken at surgery. The CDR3 bases are TGTGCCAGCTCACCACCCACCCGGGAGACCCAGTACTTC. Protein: CASSPPTRETQYF.